Listed here are 15 T cell receptor beta chains from one sample, sequenced in a study of vaccination and CD4 T cells after COVID-19. Treatment described: approximately 9-day PBMC culture with coronavirus spike peptide pools or control peptides (ViraFEST assay). The antigens of these receptors remain unknown. Sequenced with the Oncomine TCR Beta short-read assay was DNA taken from cultured CD4+ T cells. Each CDR3 protein gets one entry after TCRdb re-called the PCR reads with MiXCR. Of about 15,000 distinct CDR3 sequences detected, around 72% appear once; the ten largest clones hold about 4.6%. Source material: CD4+ T cells from blood, cultured in vitro. The receptors originated from a human donor who had recovered from COVID-19.

V is TRBV19 and J is TRBJ1-1; weak D call: TRBD1 (5 bases). The CDR3 length is 12 residues. The V end lost 6 bases, the J end lost 8 bases, and 13 bases lay between the germline ends. CDR1 and CDR2 (germline): LNHDA, SQIVND (reference sequence). This CDR3 is CASRADIGEAFF. CDR3 in DNA: TGTGCCAGTAGGGCGGACATTGGGGAAGCTTTCTTT.

The CDR3 DNA reads as TGTGCCAGCAGCTTTGGTGGAGTACCTGGAGAGACCCAGTACTTC. It encodes CASSFGGVPGETQYF. The chain links TRBV7-9 to TRBJ2-5; D is undetermined. Germline CDR1 is SEHNR and CDR2 is FQNEAQ (reference sequence). The CDR3 consists of 15 residues. Trimming took 3 bases from V and 4 from J, leaving 15 bases between them.

This clonotype came up a few times. The genes are TRBV20-1 and TRBJ1-1; weak D call: TRBD1 (5 bases). The CDR3 covers 13 residues. CDR1 is DFQATT and CDR2 is SNEGSKA in the germline V gene (reference sequence). CDR3 DNA sequence: TGCAGAACGTCGGGGGGAGGGAACACTGAAGCTTTCTTT. It is translated as CRTSGGGNTEAFF.

V usage is TRBV11-3 and J usage is TRBJ2-2; D is undetermined. This CDR3 contains 13 residues. V was cut by 1 base and J by 5 bases, with 5 bases left in between. Germline CDR1 is SGHNT and CDR2 is YENEEA. The DNA for the CDR3 is TGTGCCAGCAGCTTAGTGAGGACCGGGGAGCTGTTTTTT. Encoded protein: CASSLVRTGELFF.

V usage is TRBV7-9 and J usage is TRBJ1-4, with 8 bases identical to TRBD1. The CDR3 runs 17 residues. Trimming removed 1 base from V and 5 bases from J; junction bases left unmatched: 9. Germline loops: CDR1 SEHNR, CDR2 FQNEAQ (reference sequence). The CDR3 loop reads CASSLGDRSLMNEKLFF. CDR3 coding DNA: TGTGCCAGCAGCTTAGGGGACAGGTCCTTAATGAATGAAAAACTGTTTTTT.

V gene TRBV6-5 combines with J gene TRBJ1-5; unclear D gene. Trimming pared 0 bases from V and 2 bases from J, leaving 8 bases between. CDR3 size: 15 residues. Germline CDR1 MNHEY, CDR2 SVGAGI. In DNA, the CDR3 is TGTGCCAGCAGTTACTCCTGGACGGGCAATCAGCCCCAGCATTTT. Its translation is CASSYSWTGNQPQHF.

The chain recombines TRBV18 with TRBJ1-1; 7 bases map to TRBD1. There are 16 residues in the CDR3. CDR1 is KGHSH, CDR2 LQKENI, per germline. Unmatched junction bases numbered 12, after V lost 3 bases and J lost 5 bases. CDR3 DNA sequence: TGTGCCAGCTCACCGGTGCAGGGGGGAAGAAGAACTGAAGCTTTCTTT. Protein: CASSPVQGGRRTEAFF.

The chain links TRBV24-1 to TRBJ2-2, with TRBD1 matching 9 bases. V shed 4 bases and J 6 bases; nucleotides not matched to a gene: 8. CDR1 is KGHDR and CDR2 is SFDVKD in the germline V gene. The CDR3 loop spans 16 amino acids. As DNA, the CDR3 is TGTGCCACCAGTGAGTCCGGGACAGGGCGCGCCGGGGAGCTGTTTTTT. It specifies CATSESGTGRAGELFF.

The V and J genes are TRBV12-3 or TRBV12-4 and TRBJ1-5; tentative D call: TRBD1 (6 bases). V lost 7 bases and J 4 bases, leaving 14 bases between the germline ends. The CDR3 is 14 amino acids. The CDR3 region is CASTVGGANQPQHF. In DNA, the CDR3 is TGTGCCAGCACCGTAGGGGGGGCGAATCAGCCCCAGCATTTT.

The chain employs TRBV4-3 and TRBJ1-2; 7 nucleotides match TRBD1. Losses at the gene ends were 3 bases for V and 4 bases for J; bases not matched to a gene: 8. The CDR3 is 15 residues long. The germline gives CDR1 LGHNA, CDR2 YSLEER. The CDR3 bases are TGCGCCAGCAGCCACAAGGCAGGGGGGAGCTATGGCTACACCTTC. Translation gives CASSHKAGGSYGYTF.

This chain links TRBV7-2 with TRBJ1-1; D gene ambiguous. Germline V gene sequence: CDR1 SGHTA, CDR2 FQGNSA. Trimming pared 5 bases from V and 5 bases from J, leaving 9 bases between. The CDR3 is made up of 12 amino acids. Written as DNA, the CDR3 is TGTGCCAGCAGCCAGATAGGGACTGAAGCTTTCTTT. Translating it yields CASSQIGTEAFF.

The chain employs TRBV7-2 and TRBJ1-2, with D possibly being TRBD1 (5 bases). Trimming pared 4 bases from V and 10 bases from J, leaving 13 bases between. The length of the CDR3 is 12 residues. Germline V lookup: CDR1 SGHTA, CDR2 FQGNSA. The CDR3 loop reads CASSSYTGDYTF. The CDR3 bases are TGTGCCAGCAGCTCCTATACGGGGGACTACACCTTC.

This clonotype was counted only a few times. This rearrangement joins TRBV19 to TRBJ1-2; D remains unclear. Trimming stripped 1 base from V and 4 bases from J, with 10 bases between. In germline, CDR1 is LNHDA, CDR2 SQIVND (reference sequence). The CDR3 is 14 residues long. The CDR3 loop is CASSIVSPGYGYTF. In nucleotides, the CDR3 is TGTGCCAGTAGTATAGTCTCCCCCGGCTATGGCTACACCTTC.

The V call is TRBV6-1, the J call TRBJ1-5; TRBD1 matches 9 bases. Germline assignment: CDR1 MNHNS and CDR2 SASEGT. Trimming cost V 4 bases and J 0 bases; bases outside gene matches: 7. The CDR3 has 17 amino acids. Here the CDR3 reads CASSGTGDTYSNQPQHF. Here the CDR3 DNA reads TGTGCCAGCAGTGGGACAGGGGATACCTATAGCAATCAGCCCCAGCATTTT.

This chain uses TRBV28 with TRBJ2-7; D is possibly TRBD2 (6 bases). Trimming left V 6 bases short and J 1 base short, with 13 bases between. This CDR3 has 14 residues. The germline V gene has CDR1 MDHEN and CDR2 SYDVKM. CDR3 sequence reads: CASSPLGLSYEQYF. The CDR3 coding sequence is TGTGCCAGCAGCCCATTAGGACTATCCTACGAGCAGTACTTC.